A single sample gave rise to the 23 T cell receptor beta chains below, sequenced in a study of blood T cell repertoires in COVID-19. Method: immunoSEQ multiplex PCR; TCRdb's copy keeps in-frame clones and lacks some. The table lists approximately 220,000 clones, roughly 84% of them singletons, with 5.5% to 7.5% in the top ten. The specimen sequenced was PBMCs or T cells enriched from blood (not recorded which). These receptor sequences come from a woman aged 40 to 55 who had recovered from COVID-19.

Relative to its sample, this clone is large. This sequence joins TRBV27 and TRBJ2-3; D is perhaps TRBD2 (5 bases). Looked up from germline, CDR1 is MNHEY and CDR2 is SMNVEV (reference sequence). This CDR3 region has 15 residues. V dropped 6 bases and J dropped 0 bases, with 13 bases sitting between them. CDR3 in amino acids: CASRRLGGSTDTQYF. The CDR3 DNA sequence: TGTGCCAGCAGACGCCTAGGCGGGAGCACAGATACGCAGTATTTT.

This chain connects TRBV19 to TRBJ1-4, with 7 bases lining up with TRBD1. CDR3 length: 13 residues. V trimming: 4 bases; J trimming: 7 bases; junction bases outside the gene matches: 3. Looked up from germline, CDR1 is LNHDA and CDR2 is SQIVND (reference sequence). The CDR3 DNA sequence: TGTGCCAGTAGTACGACAGGGACTGAAAAACTGTTTTTT. Its protein product is CASSTTGTEKLFF.

The chain recombines TRBV5-1 with TRBJ1-2, with 8 bases aligning to TRBD1. V shed 2 bases, J shed 7 bases, and the junction held 7 bases outside the gene matches. The CDR3 totals 14 residues. Per germline, CDR1 SGHRS and CDR2 YFSETQ. The CDR3 here is CASSFGTGVSGYTF. The CDR3 bases are TGCGCCAGCAGCTTTGGGACAGGCGTGAGTGGCTACACCTTC.

V is TRBV7-3 and J is TRBJ2-1; no firm D call. Trimming shortened V by 2 bases and J by 0 bases, and 14 bases separated the two germline ends. This CDR3 has 17 residues. Germline CDR1 and CDR2: SGHTA and FQGTGA. The CDR3 protein is CASSLHPPASSYNEQFF. CDR3 in DNA: TGTGCCAGCAGCTTACATCCCCCAGCGAGCTCCTACAATGAGCAGTTCTTC.

The V and J genes are TRBV11-1 and TRBJ1-1, with D perhaps matching TRBD1 (5 bases). V was trimmed by 4 bases and J by 4 bases, leaving 16 bases between them. Germline V gene data show CDR1 as SGHAT and CDR2 as FQDESV (reference sequence). CDR3 length equals 15 residues. The CDR3 bases are TGTGCCAGCAGCTCCAATCGGGGGTCAAGCACTGAAGCTTTCTTT. Its translation: CASSSNRGSSTEAFF.

The chain couples TRBV20-1 to TRBJ2-7; D gene ambiguous. Germline assignment: CDR1 DFQATT and CDR2 SNEGSKA (reference sequence). V dropped 5 bases and J dropped 11 bases, with 16 bases sitting between them. CDR3 length: 11 residues. The CDR3 spells CSAPWSGPEYF. For the CDR3, the DNA is TGCAGTGCTCCTTGGTCTGGTCCGGAGTACTTC.

This chain links TRBV3-1 (or the pseudogene TRBV3-2) with TRBJ1-5; maybe TRBD1 (5 bases). The CDR3 runs 14 residues. Germline-derived CDR1 and CDR2 are LGHDT and YNNKEL (reference sequence). The germline V and J ends were trimmed by 1 base and 3 bases, with 7 bases remaining between them. CDR3 sequence reads: CASSQGQINQPQHF. The CDR3 DNA is TGTGCCAGCAGCCAAGGACAGATCAATCAGCCCCAGCATTTT.

The V call is TRBV30, the J call TRBJ2-1, with 9 bases fitting TRBD2. V was clipped by 5 bases and J by 0 bases; unmatched bases: 2. The length of the CDR3 is 14 residues. Germline-derived CDR1 and CDR2 are GTSNPN and SVGIG (reference sequence). CDR3 in amino acids: CAWLSGSSYNEQFF. Here the CDR3 DNA reads TGTGCCTGGCTTAGCGGGAGCTCCTACAATGAGCAGTTCTTC.

This rearrangement joins TRBV21-1 to TRBJ2-1; the table assigns TRBD2, which was not confirmed against the DNA. TRBV21-1 is labeled a pseudogene. The CDR3 contains 17 residues. The CDR3 is CASSRPQRGTIYNEQFF. CDR3 nucleotides: TGTGCCAGCTCCCGGCCCCAGCGGGGCACCATCTACAATGAGCAGTTCTTC.

V and J are TRBV30 and TRBJ1-1; tentatively, D is TRBD1 (5 bases). V shed 2 bases and J shed 0 bases, with 10 bases lying between them. This CDR3 is built from 14 residues. Germline lookup yields CDR1 GTSNPN and CDR2 SVGIG (reference sequence). The CDR3 sequence is CAWSQGSMNTEAFF. CDR3 nucleotide sequence: TGTGCCTGGAGTCAGGGTTCAATGAACACTGAAGCTTTCTTT.

With regard to this clone: The junction differs from germline at one of its ends, possibly a read error. The V and J genes are TRBV12-3 or TRBV12-4 and TRBJ2-1; no clear D. The CDR3 is 11 amino acids. The CDR3 region is CASSPYDEQFF. The CDR3 DNA is TGTGCCAGCAGTCCCTACGATGAGCAGTTCTTC.

The chain is built from TRBV10-1 and TRBJ1-4; 10 nucleotides line up with TRBD1. CDR3 length: 14 residues. Per germline, CDR1 WNHNN and CDR2 SYGVQD (reference sequence). The ends lost 6 bases at V and 3 bases at J; junction bases unmatched: 1. CDR3 loop: CASSGQGANEKLFF. Here the CDR3 DNA reads TGCGCCAGCAGCGGACAGGGGGCTAATGAAAAACTGTTTTTT.

This chain connects TRBV5-1 to TRBJ1-5; TRBD1 matches 9 bases. The CDR3 length is 15 residues. Germline CDR1 SGHRS, CDR2 YFSETQ. The V gene end was trimmed by 0 bases and the J gene end by 5 bases; junction bases not matched to a gene: 3. This chain's CDR3 is CASSLEGTGYQPQHF. CDR3 coding DNA: TGCGCCAGCAGCTTGGAAGGGACAGGGTATCAGCCCCAGCATTTT.

V usage is TRBV25-1 and J usage is TRBJ2-7; 9 nucleotides match TRBD1. CDR1 is MGHDK, CDR2 SYGVNS, per germline. The junction had 9 bases not matched to a gene; V was cut back by 4 bases and J by 2 bases. There are 16 residues in the CDR3. The CDR3 is CASSVRDRDIAYEQYF. In DNA, the CDR3 is TGTGCCAGCAGTGTCCGGGACAGGGACATCGCCTACGAGCAGTACTTC.

V and J are TRBV19 and TRBJ2-2; unclear D gene. Trimming removed 5 bases at V and 1 base at J, with 2 bases between. Germline V gene sequence: CDR1 LNHDA, CDR2 SQIVND (reference sequence). This CDR3 spans 12 amino acids. The CDR3 DNA follows: TGTGCCAGTAGTCTGAACACCGGGGAGCTGTTTTTT. Its protein product is CASSLNTGELFF.

The chain joins TRBV7-2 to TRBJ2-7; D might be TRBD1 (5 bases). The CDR3 has 15 residues. The V gene lost 1 base and the J gene lost 4 bases, with 14 bases spanning the gap. The V gene's germline CDR1 is SGHTA and CDR2 FQGNSA. The CDR3 bases are TGTGCCAGCAGCTTAGTGGGGCAGGGCCCTTACGAGCAGTACTTC. It translates to CASSLVGQGPYEQYF.

The chain is built from TRBV5-6 and TRBJ1-6; a weak D match, TRBD1 (5 bases). V gave up 4 bases and J gave up 7 bases, with 12 bases separating them. The CDR3 contains 14 residues. Germline V gives CDR1 SGHDT, CDR2 YYEEEE. The CDR3: CASSRRARNSPLHF. In DNA form, the CDR3 reads TGTGCCAGCAGCCGCAGGGCCCGAAATTCACCCCTCCACTTT.

This clone was counted a few times. The chain is built from TRBV18 and TRBJ2-1; D may be TRBD1 (5 bases). The length of the CDR3 is 17 residues. Trimming took 6 bases from V and 2 from J, leaving 20 bases between them. Germline V gene data show CDR1 as KGHSH and CDR2 as LQKENI. CDR3 nucleotides: TGTGCCAGCTCGTCGCCACAGGTAGCAGGAGCCTACAATGAGCAGTTCTTC. This sequence encodes CASSSPQVAGAYNEQFF.

The V gene is TRBV5-1, the J gene TRBJ1-1; D perhaps matches TRBD1 (6 bases). The CDR3 is 14 amino acids. Germline V gene sequence: CDR1 SGHRS, CDR2 YFSETQ. Trimming stripped 2 bases from V and 1 base from J, with 9 bases between. The CDR3 loop is CASSLPTGNTEAFF. CDR3 DNA sequence: TGCGCCAGCAGCTTACCGACAGGGAACACTGAAGCTTTCTTT.

The V call is TRBV11-3, the J call TRBJ1-2; possibly TRBD1 for D (5 bases). Germline loops: CDR1 SGHNT, CDR2 YENEEA. With 3 bases removed from V and 4 bases from J, the gap between germline ends came to 12 bases. CDR3 length: 14 amino acids. The CDR3 protein is CASSFGGEAYGYTF. The CDR3 nucleotides read TGTGCCAGCAGCTTCGGAGGGGAGGCCTATGGCTACACCTTC.

The rearrangement uses TRBV5-1 and TRBJ2-1; 11 positions agree with TRBD2. Germline lookup yields CDR1 SGHRS and CDR2 YFSETQ. This CDR3 has 16 residues. V shed 1 base and J 7 bases; nucleotides not matched to a gene: 7. CDR3 DNA sequence: TGCGCCAGCAGCTTGTTTAGCGGGAGGGCCGGGAATGAGCAGTTCTTC. It is translated as CASSLFSGRAGNEQFF.

The rearrangement joins TRBV6-5 to TRBJ2-7; the D gene is possibly TRBD2 (5 bases). The V end lost 6 bases, the J end lost 3 bases, and 9 bases lay between the germline ends. CDR1 is MNHEY and CDR2 is SVGAGI in the germline V gene. The CDR3 runs 12 residues. CDR3 amino acids: CASSLRGYEQYF. The CDR3, as DNA: TGTGCCAGCAGCCTCCGGGGCTACGAGCAGTACTTC.

The rearrangement links TRBV29-1 to TRBJ2-7; D is unresolved. Germline CDR1 and CDR2: SQVTM and ANQGSEA. The CDR3 extends over 12 amino acids. V lost 6 bases and J 3 bases, leaving 12 bases between the germline ends. In DNA, the CDR3 is TGCAGCGTCGGCCAGACTGACTACGAGCAGTACTTC. Its translation: CSVGQTDYEQYF.